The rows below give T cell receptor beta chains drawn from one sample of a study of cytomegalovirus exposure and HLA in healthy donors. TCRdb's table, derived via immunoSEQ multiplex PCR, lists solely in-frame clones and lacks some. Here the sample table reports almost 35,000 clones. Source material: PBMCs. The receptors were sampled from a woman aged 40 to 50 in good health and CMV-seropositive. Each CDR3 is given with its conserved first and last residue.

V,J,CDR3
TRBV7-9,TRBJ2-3,CASSPLGAATDTQYF
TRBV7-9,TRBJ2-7,CASSSELAGSIFEQYF
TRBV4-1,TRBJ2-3,CASSQEGRGTDTQYF
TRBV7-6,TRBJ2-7,CASSAISGRAPYEQYF
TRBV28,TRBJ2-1,CASIVAGGGNNEQFF
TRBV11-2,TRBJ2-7,CASSGRIQGGEQYF
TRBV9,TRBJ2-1,CASSVGQGGYNEQFF
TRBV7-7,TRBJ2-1,CASSLGTSGNNEQFF
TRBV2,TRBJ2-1,CASSHPGLSGNEQFF
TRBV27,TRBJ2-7,CASSLRGGPSYEQYF
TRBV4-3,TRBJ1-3,CASSQNTGALGNTIYF
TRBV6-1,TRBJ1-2,CASSATGDGYGYTF
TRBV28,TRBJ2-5,CASRPQIQLHAGDKLQETQYF
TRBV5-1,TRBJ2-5,CASSLRRSGRETQYF
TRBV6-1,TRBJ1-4,CASIGPGGEKLFF
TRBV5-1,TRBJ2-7,CASSSSGSRAGYEQYF
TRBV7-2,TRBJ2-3,CASSLGGHSTDTQYF
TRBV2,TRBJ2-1,CASRAQDEQFF
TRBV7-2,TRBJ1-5,CASTLGVDQPQHF
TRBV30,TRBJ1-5,CAWSVQTAGWGQPQHF
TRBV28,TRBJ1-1,CASRTTGTSTEAFF
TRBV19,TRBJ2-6,CASTDTGGSGANVLTF
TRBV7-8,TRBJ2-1,CASSSDRAEQFF
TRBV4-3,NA,CASSLGVAAPYEQYF
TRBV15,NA,CATSRVSGQGISYEQYF
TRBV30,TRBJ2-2,CACPLEGQLTGELFF
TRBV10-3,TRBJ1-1,CAISESAATNTEAFF
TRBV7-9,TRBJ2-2,CASEWGTGTGELFF
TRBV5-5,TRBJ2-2,CASSSGQGGTGELFF
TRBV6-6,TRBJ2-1,CASSPREPGYGEQFF
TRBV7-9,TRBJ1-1,CASSLGEDTEAFF